The 26 T cell receptor beta chains presented below share a single source sample, sequenced in a study of OX40 agonist ivuxolimab in advanced cancers. Libraries were prepared by immunoSEQ multiplex PCR; TCRdb keeps only in-frame clonotypes and omits some of them. The profile shows around 21,000 clones, 70% to 85% of them singletons. Sequenced material: CD4+ or CD8+ T cells sorted from blood, taken in a trial of the OX40 agonist ivuxolimab. The receptor source for this set is an adult with an advanced solid tumor such as melanoma, head and neck, liver or kidney cancer.

This clone was detected only a few times. The genes are TRBV6-8 and TRBJ1-2; D unclear. This CDR3 spans 13 amino acids. Trimming took 5 bases from V and 4 from J, leaving 11 bases between them. CDR1 and CDR2 (germline): MNHGY, SAAAGT. CDR3 DNA sequence: TGTGCCAGCAGTCCTTATGGGTCCTATGGCTACACCTTC. Translation: CASSPYGSYGYTF.

The rearrangement uses TRBV2 and TRBJ2-5; 8 bases fit TRBD1. CDR3 size: 18 residues. V was clipped by 1 base and J by 9 bases; unmatched bases: 19. The germline gives CDR1 SNHLY, CDR2 FYNNEI. CDR3 DNA: TGTGCCAGCAGTGAAGGCAGGGACAGGAAACTTTGGGGTGGGGCCCAGTACTTC. As protein: CASSEGRDRKLWGGAQYF.

The V and J genes are TRBV5-6 and TRBJ2-3; D gene uncertain. The CDR3 has 12 residues. Trimming stripped 4 bases from V and 3 bases from J, with 6 bases between. Germline CDR1 is SGHDT and CDR2 is YYEEEE. The chain's CDR3 is CASSVVTDTQYF. Written as DNA, the CDR3 is TGTGCCAGCAGCGTTGTGACAGATACGCAGTATTTT.

This clone is categorized as medium-sized (0.01 to 0.1%). The V and J genes are TRBV7-8 and TRBJ2-7, with TRBD1 matching over 8 bases. The junction had 9 bases not matched to a gene; V was cut back by 5 bases and J by 0 bases. This CDR3 region has 16 residues. Germline CDR1 reads SGHVS; CDR2 reads FQNEAQ. The CDR3 sequence is CASSGPGQVNSYEQYF. CDR3 nucleotides: TGTGCCAGCAGCGGACCGGGACAGGTGAACTCCTACGAGCAGTACTTC.

The J gene is TRBJ2-1, the V gene TRBV9; 11 bases match TRBD2. Trimming removed 0 bases from V and 9 bases from J; junction bases left unmatched: 5. The CDR3 loop spans 15 amino acids. The germline gives CDR1 SGDLS, CDR2 YYNGEE. CDR3 nucleotide sequence: TGTGCCAGCAGCGTAGGGCTAGCGGGAGGCGGTGAGCAGTTCTTC. Amino acid sequence: CASSVGLAGGGEQFF.

The chain couples TRBV27 to TRBJ2-7; D not resolved. Between the trimmed V and J ends, which lost 6 bases and 3 bases, there was a span of 9 bases. Germline-derived CDR1 and CDR2 are MNHEY and SMNVEV (reference sequence). The CDR3 loop spans 12 amino acids. The CDR3 nucleotides are TGTGCCAGCAGCCCCCCCGGCTACGAGCAGTACTTC. Amino acids: CASSPPGYEQYF.

The rearrangement uses TRBV4-1 and TRBJ2-5; 10 bases match TRBD1. The CDR3 is 16 residues long. Trimming removed 0 bases from V and 4 bases from J; junction bases left unmatched: 5. From germline, CDR1 is MGHRA and CDR2 YSYEKL. In nucleotides, the CDR3 is TGCGCCAGCAGCCAAGATGGGACAGGGGCTGGAGAGACCCAGTACTTC. It encodes CASSQDGTGAGETQYF.

This chain connects TRBV6-5 to TRBJ1-1, with D maybe TRBD1 (6 bases). The germline V gene encodes CDR1 MNHEY and CDR2 SVGAGI. Trimming shortened V by 0 bases and J by 6 bases, and 11 bases separated the two germline ends. The CDR3 length is 14 residues. The CDR3 coding sequence is TGTGCCAGCAGTTACTCGGGGGGCGCCCCTGAAGCTTTCTTT. This gives the protein CASSYSGGAPEAFF.

The J gene is TRBJ2-1, the V gene TRBV9; a weak D match, TRBD1 (6 bases). CDR1 is SGDLS and CDR2 is YYNGEE in the germline V gene. This CDR3 spans 15 amino acids. V gave up 1 base and J gave up 4 bases, with 12 bases separating them. The CDR3 sequence is CASSVSGTLYNEQFF. CDR3 DNA sequence: TGTGCCAGCAGCGTATCCGGGACACTTTACAATGAGCAGTTCTTC.

By sample share, this clone is medium-sized. The V call is TRBV10-3, the J call TRBJ2-7; D remains unclear. Trimming shortened V by 5 bases and J by 0 bases, and 8 bases separated the two germline ends. This CDR3 has 13 residues. CDR1 and CDR2 from the germline V gene are ENHRY and SYGVKD. The CDR3 bases are TGTGCCATCAGTCAGTGGTTCTCCTACGAGCAGTACTTC. This translates into CAISQWFSYEQYF.

This sequence joins TRBV30 and TRBJ2-3; D is ambiguous. Germline loops: CDR1 GTSNPN, CDR2 SVGIG (reference sequence). The CDR3 length is 13 residues. The ends were cut back, 0 bases at V and 4 bases at J, with 8 bases in the middle. CDR3 DNA: TGTGCCTGGAGTGTCGGTGTCCCAGATACGCAGTATTTT. Protein: CAWSVGVPDTQYF. The variable domain in full, completed from reference TRBV30 and TRBJ2-3, reads SQTIHQWPATLVQPVGSPLSLECTVEGTSNPNLYWYRQAAGRGLQLLFYSVGIGQISSEVPQNLSASRPQDRQFILSSKKLLLSDSGFYLCAWSVGVPDTQYFGPGTRLTVL.

The chain links TRBV6-5 to TRBJ2-7; TRBD1 matches 8 bases. Germline CDR1 and CDR2: MNHEY and SVGAGI. The CDR3 covers 14 residues. The V gene end was trimmed by 5 bases and the J gene end by 1 base; junction bases not matched to a gene: 4. The CDR3 spells CASSAGTGSYEQYF. DNA of the CDR3: TGTGCCAGCAGTGCCGGGACAGGTTCCTACGAGCAGTACTTC.

The chain carries TRBV7-8 and TRBJ2-1; the match to TRBD2 covers 11 bases. The CDR3 is 16 residues long. The trim removed 5 bases at V and 5 bases at J, leaving 8 bases unmatched. Germline CDR1 and CDR2: SGHVS and FQNEAQ. CDR3 sequence (DNA): TGTGCCAGCAGCCGTACACCTAGCGGGGGGCACAATGAGCAGTTCTTC. Translated, it gives CASSRTPSGGHNEQFF. Supplemented by reference TRBV7-8 and TRBJ2-1, the full variable domain reads GAGVSQSPRYKVAKRGQDVALRCDPISGHVSLFWYQQALGQGPEFLTYFQNEAQLDKSGLPSDRFFAERPEGSVSTLKIQRTQQEDSAVYLCASSRTPSGGHNEQFFGPGTRLTVL.

This chain connects TRBV6-5 to TRBJ1-2; tentatively, D is TRBD1 (6 bases). Looked up from germline, CDR1 is MNHEY and CDR2 is SVGAGI. This CDR3 is 14 amino acids long. V was trimmed by 0 bases and J by 6 bases, leaving 11 bases between them. The CDR3 loop is CASSYSAGVDGYTF. The CDR3 DNA follows: TGTGCCAGCAGTTACTCGGCAGGGGTCGATGGCTACACCTTC.

This clone turned up a few times. CDR3 loop: CASSYNLHKETQYF. Here the CDR3 DNA reads TGTGCCAGCAGTTACAACCTACACAAAGAGACCCAGTACTTC. This sequence joins TRBV6-5 and TRBJ2-5; D is unresolved. Germline V gives CDR1 MNHEY, CDR2 SVGAGI. V was clipped by 2 bases and J by 3 bases, with 10 bases between them. This CDR3 is built from 14 residues.

This CDR3 is CASNLQGRYEQYF. CDR3 nucleotide sequence: TGTGCCAGCAACTTACAGGGGAGGTACGAGCAGTACTTC. This chain connects TRBV28 to TRBJ2-7; D is perhaps TRBD1 (7 bases). The CDR3 runs to 13 residues. The germline CDR1 and CDR2 sequences are MDHEN and SYDVKM. The germline V and J ends were trimmed by 7 bases and 4 bases, with 14 bases remaining between them.

The chain links TRBV5-1 to TRBJ2-5, with a possible D match to TRBD1 (5 bases). The DNA end lines up better with TRBJ2-7; the J call may be wrong. The germline gives CDR1 SGHRS, CDR2 YFSETQ. This CDR3 region has 14 residues. CDR3 protein: CASSNDRQIYEQYF. The CDR3 bases are TGCGCCAGCAGTAATGATCGACAGATCTACGAGCAGTACTTC.

The chain employs TRBV7-3 and TRBJ2-1; 7 bases map to TRBD2. The CDR3 runs to 17 residues. The V segment lost 5 bases and the J segment 5 bases; nucleotides outside the gene matches: 15. CDR1 and CDR2 from the germline V gene are SGHTA and FQGTGA. The CDR3 protein is CASSLTGRDYPNNEQFF. The CDR3 nucleotides read TGTGCCAGCAGCCTCACAGGCCGGGACTACCCAAACAATGAGCAGTTCTTC.

This clone has a handful of counts. Other DNA sequences in this sample translate to the same CDR3. J is TRBJ2-1 and V is TRBV5-1; 7 bases fit TRBD2. CDR1 SGHRS and CDR2 YFSETQ come from the germline V gene. This CDR3 comprises 14 residues. The junction had 3 bases not matched to a gene; V was cut back by 2 bases and J by 4 bases. The CDR3 DNA is TGCGCCAGCAGCTTCAGCGGGGCTTACAATGAGCAGTTCTTC. Encoded protein: CASSFSGAYNEQFF.

The chain recombines TRBV11-2 with TRBJ1-2, with D hard to call. Trimming shortened V by 1 base and J by 0 bases, and 9 bases separated the two germline ends. The germline V gene has CDR1 SGHAT and CDR2 FQNNGV. The CDR3 runs 15 residues. CDR3 sequence reads: CASSLGAGANYGYTF. Here the CDR3 DNA reads TGTGCCAGCAGCTTAGGCGCAGGAGCTAACTATGGCTACACCTTC.

The chain uses TRBV30 and TRBJ1-1, with 8 bases that match TRBD1. The CDR3 length is 11 residues. V lost 6 bases, J lost 8 bases, and 5 bases stayed unmatched. Germline V gene lookup returns CDR1 GTSNPN and CDR2 SVGIG (reference sequence). CDR3 nucleotide sequence: TGTGCCTGTGTGACAGGGGTGGAAGCTTTCTTT. It translates to CACVTGVEAFF.

The CDR3 here is CASSFGTGPYEQYF. As DNA, the CDR3 is TGTGCCAGCAGCTTCGGGACAGGGCCTTACGAGCAGTACTTC. The chain joins TRBV7-6 to TRBJ2-5; 9 nucleotides agree with TRBD1. The J call could be wrong; TRBJ2-7 is a better fit for the DNA end. This CDR3 has 14 residues. Germline assignment: CDR1 SGHVS and CDR2 FNYEAQ.

This clone was seen only once. The chain links TRBV4-1 to TRBJ2-1, with D tentatively TRBD2 (6 bases). The germline V gene encodes CDR1 MGHRA and CDR2 YSYEKL. The CDR3 spans 15 residues. V was clipped by 0 bases and J by 7 bases, with 13 bases between them. The CDR3 DNA reads as TGCGCCAGCAGCCAAGATTGGGCTAGCGTGAATGAGCAGTTCTTC. Protein sequence: CASSQDWASVNEQFF.

This sequence joins TRBV9 and TRBJ2-2; D is ambiguous. The CDR3 totals 17 residues. Germline values: CDR1 SGDLS, CDR2 YYNGEE. V was pared by 0 bases and J by 5 bases, with 17 bases between. The CDR3 region has the DNA TGTGCCAGCAGCGTAGACATGTCTCCACCAGCGACCGGGGAGCTGTTTTTT. It specifies CASSVDMSPPATGELFF.

The genes are TRBV6-1 and TRBJ1-5; D uncertain. This CDR3 is 15 amino acids long. CDR1 and CDR2 from the germline V gene are MNHNS and SASEGT. The ends were cut back, 2 bases at V and 0 bases at J, with 8 bases in the middle. CDR3 nucleotides: TGTGCCAGCAGTGAATGGAGAAATAGCAATCAGCCCCAGCATTTT. Translation: CASSEWRNSNQPQHF.

This sequence joins TRBV6-5 and TRBJ2-6; TRBD1 is a possible D gene (6 bases). The V end was cut by 4 bases, the J end by 0 bases, with 10 bases between. This CDR3 has 16 residues. CDR1 and CDR2 (germline): MNHEY, SVGAGI. The CDR3 nucleotides are TGTGCCAGCAGTTTCCGGGACATCTCTGGGGCCAACGTCCTGACTTTC. Encoded protein: CASSFRDISGANVLTF.